The 29 T cell receptor beta chains presented below share a single source sample, sequenced in a study of T cell clonality in common variable immunodeficiency. Study-wide findings and caveats: Common variable immunodeficiency TCR beta sequences reportedly had fewer deletions and N-nucleotide insertions.

Sequencing was performed with immunoSEQ multiplex PCR; in TCRdb, only in-frame clones are kept and a portion is missing. The table lists about 21,000 clones, with no singletons. For these TCRs, the target antigens are not known. The sequenced material came from peripheral blood mononuclear cells. The receptor set was obtained from a human donor with common variable immunodeficiency.

In its sample, this clone ranks as medium-sized (0.01 to 0.1%). The CDR3 end lies 3 residues beyond the end of the read and is filled in from the germline J gene. The chain links TRBV29-1 to TRBJ1-1; D may be TRBD1 (5 bases). Trimming cost V 2 bases and J 5 bases, with 12 bases left between them. The CDR3 loop spans 13 amino acids. Germline CDR1 reads SQVTM; CDR2 reads ANQGSEA. The CDR3 protein is CSVERDGGTEAFF. CDR3 DNA (partial): TGCAGCGTTGAACGGGACGGGGGTACTGAA.

This clone has ten or more counts. Read coverage stops 3 residues before the CDR3 terminus; the germline J gene supplies the remainder. The genes are TRBV10-3 and TRBJ1-4; D is unresolved. Trimming pared 3 bases from V and 8 bases from J, leaving 13 bases between. The CDR3 is 14 amino acids. Per germline, CDR1 ENHRY and CDR2 SYGVKD. The sequenced CDR3 bases are TGTGCCATCAGTGATTCCGGGTTTGGAGAAAAA. Translation: CAISDSGFGEK. In full, the CDR3 reads CAISDSGFGEKLFF.

This clone was counted ten times or more. The read terminates 3 residues ahead of where the CDR3 ends, so the germline J gene completes it. V gene TRBV7-8 combines with J gene TRBJ2-1; 12 nucleotides align to TRBD2. Looked up from germline, CDR1 is SGHVS and CDR2 is FQNEAQ. This CDR3 contains 15 residues. V was clipped by 6 bases and J by 7 bases; unmatched bases: 7. CDR3 region: CASRALAGGPNEQFF. The sequenced CDR3 bases are TGTGCCAGCAGGGCTCTAGCGGGGGGGCCAAATGAG.

This clone was seen ten or more times. The read falls 3 residues short of the CDR3 end, and the missing part is taken from the germline J gene. This chain uses TRBV9 with TRBJ2-5, with a weak D call TRBD2 (6 bases). V dropped 4 bases and J dropped 5 bases, with 18 bases sitting between them. Germline V gene sequence: CDR1 SGDLS, CDR2 YYNGEE. The CDR3 covers 15 residues. The CDR3 loop reads CASSTGTPQLETQYF. CDR3 DNA (partial): TGTGCCAGCAGCACCGGGACTCCACAGCTGGAGACC.

A note on this clone: The CDR3 end is not reached by the read, which stops 3 residues before it; the germline J gene fills it in. J is TRBJ1-2 and V is TRBV20-1; TRBD1 agrees at 10 bases. After removal of 0 bases from V and 3 bases from J, the junction contained 7 bases not matched to a gene. CDR1 is DFQATT, CDR2 SNEGSKA, per germline (reference sequence). The CDR3 is 16 amino acids. The CDR3 DNA, read in part, is TGCAGTGCTAGAGATTCAGACAGGGGGCTCTACTATGGC. Translation: CSARDSDRGLYYG. The whole CDR3 is CSARDSDRGLYYGYTF.

This clone was observed a few times. With the read ending 3 residues before the CDR3 end, the germline J gene is used to fill in that end. The chain uses TRBV20-1 and TRBJ2-1; no reliable D call. The CDR3 totals 11 residues. V was trimmed by 3 bases and J by 9 bases, leaving 9 bases between them. Per the germline V gene, CDR1 is DFQATT and CDR2 is SNEGSKA (reference sequence). This CDR3 reads CSASGLFEQFF. The DNA read from the CDR3 is TGCAGTGCTAGTGGGCTTTTTGAG.

In this sample, this clone turned up many times. The CDR3 extends 3 residues past the end of the read, so its final part is completed from the germline J gene. The chain carries TRBV20-1 and TRBJ2-5; 7 bases agree with TRBD1. The J segment lost 1 base and the V segment lost 4 bases, leaving 9 bases of the junction unmatched. This CDR3 comprises 15 residues. Germline values: CDR1 DFQATT, CDR2 SNEGSKA (reference sequence). CDR3 region: CSAITGAGIQETQYF. The CDR3 bases that were read are TGCAGTGCTATTACAGGGGCAGGGATCCAAGAGACC.

This clone was recorded many times. The read terminates 3 residues before the CDR3 end, so the remaining end is supplied by the germline J gene. The chain links TRBV6-1 to TRBJ1-1; D is undetermined. Trimming left V 6 bases short and J 1 base short, with 9 bases between. The CDR3 length is 13 residues. Looked up from germline, CDR1 is MNHNS and CDR2 is SASEGT. CDR3 DNA (partial): TGTGCCAGCAGGGAAAACGGGAACACTGAA. Translation gives CASRENGNTE. The whole CDR3 region reads CASRENGNTEAFF.

This clone showed up many times. Sequencing ends 3 residues short of the CDR3 end; the germline J gene provides the rest. The chain links TRBV7-6 to TRBJ2-1, with a tentative D call TRBD1 (5 bases). This CDR3 contains 14 residues. The germline CDR1 and CDR2 sequences are SGHVS and FNYEAQ. V was clipped by 2 bases and J by 5 bases, with 10 bases between them. Incomplete CDR3 DNA: TGTGCCAGCAGCTTATTCCAGGGTGACAATGAG. Residues: CASSLFQGDNE. In full, the CDR3 is CASSLFQGDNEQFF.

This clone was seen at least ten times. The read is 3 residues too short to cover the CDR3 end, so that end is filled in from the germline J gene. The rearrangement links TRBV5-6 to TRBJ1-1; D unresolved. The CDR3 is 14 amino acids. CDR1 is SGHDT and CDR2 is YYEEEE in the germline V gene. The DNA read from the CDR3 is TGTGCCAGCAGCTTTTGGGGAGCTAGCCGGGAA. This encodes CASSFWGASRE. The CDR3 reads in full as CASSFWGASREAFF. Drawing the rest from reference TRBV5-6 and TRBJ1-1, the complete variable domain is DAGVTQSPTHLIKTRGQQVTLRCSPKSGHDTVSWYQQALGQGPQFIFQYYEEEERQRGNFPDRFSGHQFPNYSSELNVNALLLGDSALYLCASSFWGASREAFFGQGTRLTVV.

In its sample, this clone was seen many times. Sequencing ends 3 residues short of the CDR3 end; the germline J gene provides the rest. The chain combines TRBV7-3 with TRBJ2-7, with 7 bases aligning to TRBD1. After removal of 5 bases from V and 6 bases from J, the junction contained 7 bases not matched to a gene. The germline V gene encodes CDR1 SGHTA and CDR2 FQGTGA. The CDR3 has 13 amino acids. The chain's CDR3 is CASSRNAGGEQYF. The DNA read from the CDR3 is TGTGCCAGCAGCCGTAACGCAGGGGGCGAG.

This clone occurred a few times. The CDR3 is cut off 3 residues early in the read; its end comes from the germline J gene. The chain couples TRBV11-1 to TRBJ2-5, with 7 bases that match TRBD2. Germline CDR1 and CDR2: SGHAT and FQDESV (reference sequence). Unmatched junction bases numbered 8, after V lost 5 bases and J lost 5 bases. The length of the CDR3 is 14 residues. CDR3 sequence: CASSRSSGRETQYF. CDR3 bases read: TGTGCCAGCAGCCGCTCTAGCGGCCGGGAGACC.

Many counts were recorded for this clone. The read falls 3 residues short of the CDR3 end, and the missing part is taken from the germline J gene. This chain joins TRBV12-3 or TRBV12-4 and TRBJ2-2; maybe TRBD1 (5 bases). V shed 4 bases and J shed 5 bases, with 17 bases lying between them. CDR3 length equals 16 residues. The CDR3 DNA, read in part, is TGTGCCAGCAGTTCGACCCTTCAGGGCGATACCGGGGAG. It yields the protein CASSSTLQGDTGE. The complete CDR3 reads CASSSTLQGDTGELFF.

Ten or more counts support this clone. The CDR3 end is not reached by the read, which stops 3 residues before it; the germline J gene fills it in. The V gene is TRBV6-1, the J gene TRBJ1-6; possible D gene TRBD1, 6 bases. With 2 bases removed from V and 9 bases from J, the gap between germline ends came to 14 bases. Germline V gives CDR1 MNHNS, CDR2 SASEGT. There are 15 residues in the CDR3. The chain's CDR3 is CASSELGAHTSPLHF. The sequenced part of the CDR3 DNA is TGTGCCAGCAGTGAATTGGGGGCCCATACTTCACCC.

This clone was counted many times. The read finishes 3 residues shy of the CDR3 end, and the germline J gene is used to complete it. The identical CDR3 is also encoded by other nucleotide sequences in the sample. The chain couples TRBV5-1 to TRBJ2-3; 14 nucleotides line up with TRBD2. CDR3 length: 16 residues. V lost 2 bases and J lost 6; bases outside the gene matches: 5. Germline loops: CDR1 SGHRS, CDR2 YFSETQ. The CDR3 reads CASSLTGLAGGDTQYF. The covered CDR3 bases are TGCGCCAGCAGCTTAACCGGACTAGCGGGGGGCGATACG.

This clone has a count of ten or more. Read data end 3 residues before the CDR3 end; the end is taken from the germline J gene. The same CDR3 arises from other DNA sequences in this sample as well. The chain combines TRBV7-8 with TRBJ2-5, with D possibly matching TRBD2 (6 bases). In germline, CDR1 is SGHVS, CDR2 FQNEAQ. This CDR3 comprises 14 residues. The germline V and J ends were trimmed by 0 bases and 3 bases, with 8 bases remaining between them. The sequenced CDR3 bases are TGTGCCAGCAGCTTAGCATCGGGGGAAGAGACC. Translation gives CASSLASGEET. The full CDR3 protein is CASSLASGEETQYF. The variable domain in full, completed from reference TRBV7-8 and TRBJ2-5, reads GAGVSQSPRYKVAKRGQDVALRCDPISGHVSLFWYQQALGQGPEFLTYFQNEAQLDKSGLPSDRFFAERPEGSVSTLKIQRTQQEDSAVYLCASSLASGEETQYFGPGTRLLVL.

A few counts support this clone. The read halts 3 residues ahead of the CDR3 end, with the missing end drawn from the germline J gene. The rearrangement links TRBV6-2 or TRBV6-3 to TRBJ2-3; tentative D call: TRBD2 (6 bases). V was cut by 2 bases and J by 4 bases, with 10 bases left in between. The CDR3 totals 14 residues. Germline values: CDR1 MNHEY, CDR2 SVGEGT. The CDR3 DNA, read in part, is TGTGCCAGCAGTTACGGGGGGTACTCAGATACG. Amino acid sequence: CASSYGGYSDT. The entire CDR3 sequence reads CASSYGGYSDTQYF.

Many counts were recorded for this clone. The sequence runs out 3 residues before the end of the CDR3; the remainder is reconstructed from the germline J gene. The chain recombines TRBV20-1 with TRBJ1-1, with D maybe TRBD1 (5 bases). The CDR3 is 15 residues long. V was pared by 2 bases and J by 1 base, with 14 bases between. The germline V gene encodes CDR1 DFQATT and CDR2 SNEGSKA (reference sequence). CDR3 protein: CSARRSRVSNTEAFF. CDR3 DNA, as far as it was read: TGCAGTGCTAGAAGGTCCAGGGTATCGAACACTGAA.

This clone came up many times. Read data end 3 residues before the CDR3 end; the end is taken from the germline J gene. The chain uses TRBV28 and TRBJ2-7; 9 nucleotides agree with TRBD1. The CDR3 length is 15 residues. J was trimmed by 1 base and V by 2 bases; bases with no gene match: 3. CDR1 and CDR2 from the germline V gene are MDHEN and SYDVKM. The CDR3 here is CASSLVGQGSYEQYF. CDR3 bases read: TGTGCCAGCAGTTTAGTGGGACAGGGTTCCTACGAG. Using reference TRBV28 and TRBJ2-7 for the parts outside the CDR3, the full variable domain is DVKVTQSSRYLVKRTGEKVFLECVQDMDHENMFWYRQDPGLGLRLIYFSYDVKMKEKGDIPEGYSVSREKKERFSLILESASTNQTSMYLCASSLVGQGSYEQYFGPGTRLTVT.

This clone was observed at least ten times. The CDR3 is cut off 3 residues early in the read; its end comes from the germline J gene. The chain has TRBV5-1 and TRBJ2-2; TRBD1 matches 8 bases. The ends lost 3 bases at V and 6 bases at J; junction bases unmatched: 7. There are 15 residues in the CDR3. Germline CDR1 reads SGHRS; CDR2 reads YFSETQ. The CDR3 protein is CASSSDRVAAGELFF. The sequenced CDR3 bases are TGCGCCAGCAGCTCGGACAGGGTAGCGGCCGGGGAG.

This clone was detected many times. The CDR3 sequence: CASSDGTSGGVETQYF. The covered CDR3 bases are TGTGCCAGCAGTGACGGCACTAGCGGGGGGGTTGAGACC. The chain links TRBV2 to TRBJ2-5; 13 bases map to TRBD2. The CDR3 extends 3 residues past the end of the read, so its final part is completed from the germline J gene. Germline CDR1 and CDR2: SNHLY and FYNNEI. J gave up 5 bases and V 3 bases, and 6 bases lay outside the gene matches. The CDR3 loop spans 16 amino acids.

This clone turned up a few times. CDR3 DNA (partial): TGTGCCAGCAGCTTAGCGAGGGGCTCCTACAATGAG. Translated: CASSLARGSYNE. The complete CDR3 reads CASSLARGSYNEQFF. The chain recombines TRBV11-1 with TRBJ2-1; D possibly uses TRBD1 or TRBD2 (5 bases each). The CDR3 goes on 3 residues after the read ends, and that part is filled in from the germline J gene. Germline CDR1 SGHAT, CDR2 FQDESV (reference sequence). V was cut by 0 bases and J by 0 bases, with 6 bases left in between. The CDR3 sequence is 15 residues long.

The table lists this clone with many counts. The CDR3 end falls 3 residues outside the read, so it is completed with the germline J gene. The chain combines TRBV19 with TRBJ2-7; TRBD2 aligns across 7 bases. Germline lookup yields CDR1 LNHDA and CDR2 SQIVND (reference sequence). V lost 3 bases, J lost 0 bases, and 11 bases stayed unmatched. This CDR3 contains 17 residues. This CDR3 is CASSISLRASGSYEQYF. The covered CDR3 bases are TGTGCCAGTAGTATTAGCCTTCGGGCTAGCGGCTCCTACGAG. The whole variable domain, filled in from reference TRBV19 and TRBJ2-7, reads DGGITQSPKYLFRKEGQNVTLSCEQNLNHDAMYWYRQDPGQGLRLIYYSQIVNDFQKGDIAEGYSVSREKKESFPLTVTSAQKNPTAFYLCASSISLRASGSYEQYFGPGTRLTVT.

Ten or more counts support this clone. Read data end 3 residues before the CDR3 end; the end is taken from the germline J gene. The chain joins TRBV5-4 to TRBJ1-5; D remains ambiguous. V was shortened by 1 base and J by 1 base, with 6 bases between the two germline ends. The CDR3 has 14 amino acids. Germline CDR1 and CDR2: SGHNT and YYREEE (reference sequence). CDR3 bases read: TGTGCCAGCAGCTTGCTAGAAAGCAATCAGCCC. This sequence encodes CASSLLESNQP. The CDR3 in full is CASSLLESNQPQHF.

This clone showed up many times. Read data end 3 residues before the CDR3 end; the end is taken from the germline J gene. The V gene is TRBV30, the J gene TRBJ2-5; 8 bases are shared with TRBD1. In germline, CDR1 is GTSNPN, CDR2 SVGIG (reference sequence). The CDR3 runs to 14 residues. V lost 0 bases and J lost 4; bases outside the gene matches: 4. CDR3 amino acids: CAWSVGQGAETQYF. The covered CDR3 bases are TGTGCCTGGAGTGTGGGGCAGGGGGCAGAGACC.

This clone was seen ten or more times. With the read ending 3 residues before the CDR3 end, the germline J gene is used to fill in that end. The chain has TRBV2 and TRBJ2-7, with 10 bases aligning to TRBD2. CDR3 length: 13 residues. After removal of 7 bases from V and 6 bases from J, the junction contained 6 bases not matched to a gene. Germline CDR1 SNHLY, CDR2 FYNNEI. CDR3 region: CASTLQRGGEQYF. The DNA read from the CDR3 is TGTGCCAGCACACTCCAGCGGGGGGGCGAG.

This clone showed up many times. Read coverage stops 3 residues before the CDR3 terminus; the germline J gene supplies the remainder. The V call is TRBV7-9, the J call TRBJ2-4; the D gene is possibly TRBD2 (7 bases). The CDR3 is made up of 14 amino acids. V lost 2 bases and J lost 8, with 13 bases in between. Looked up from germline, CDR1 is SEHNR and CDR2 is FQNEAQ (reference sequence). The CDR3 protein is CASSLTRGGHIQYF. CDR3 DNA (partial): TGTGCCAGCAGCTTAACTAGGGGGGGGCACATT.

This clone appeared many times. The read terminates 3 residues ahead of where the CDR3 ends, so the germline J gene completes it. The chain recombines TRBV10-3 with TRBJ1-2; TRBD1 matches 9 bases. V was clipped by 5 bases and J by 4 bases; unmatched bases: 2. The germline V gene encodes CDR1 ENHRY and CDR2 SYGVKD. The CDR3 sequence is 13 residues long. CDR3 DNA, as far as it was read: TGTGCCATCAGTCCGGGACAGGGCTATGGC. Protein product: CAISPGQGYG. The CDR3 in its entirety is CAISPGQGYGYTF.

This clone has just a few counts. The read halts 3 residues ahead of the CDR3 end, with the missing end drawn from the germline J gene. V gene TRBV19 combines with J gene TRBJ2-7; tentatively, D is TRBD2 (6 bases). CDR3 length equals 15 residues. CDR1 LNHDA and CDR2 SQIVND come from the germline V gene (reference sequence). The germline V and J ends were trimmed by 3 bases and 4 bases, with 16 bases remaining between them. This chain's CDR3 is CASSITGESAYEQYF. CDR3 bases read: TGTGCCAGTAGTATTACGGGGGAATCGGCGTACGAG.